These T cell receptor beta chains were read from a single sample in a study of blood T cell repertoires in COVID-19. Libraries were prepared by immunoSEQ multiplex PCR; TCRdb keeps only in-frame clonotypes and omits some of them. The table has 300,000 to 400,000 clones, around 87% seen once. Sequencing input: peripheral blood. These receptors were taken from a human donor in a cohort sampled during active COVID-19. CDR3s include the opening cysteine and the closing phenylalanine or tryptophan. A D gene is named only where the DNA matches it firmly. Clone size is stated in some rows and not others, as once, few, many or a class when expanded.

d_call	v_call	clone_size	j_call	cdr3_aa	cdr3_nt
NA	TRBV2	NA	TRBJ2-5	CASSDPSGQETQYF	TGTGCCAGCAGTGATCCGAGCGGGCAAGAGACCCAGTACTTC
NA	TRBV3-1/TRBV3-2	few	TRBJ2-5	CASSQRASRETQYF	TGTGCCAGCAGCCAAAGGGCTAGCCGGGAGACCCAGTACTTC
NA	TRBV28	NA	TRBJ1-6	CASSWGRVTDSPLHF	TGTGCCAGCAGTTGGGGCAGGGTTACCGATTCACCCCTCCACTTT
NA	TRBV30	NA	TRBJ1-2	CAWIGSGNYGYTF	TGTGCCTGGATCGGGTCGGGTAACTATGGCTACACCTTC
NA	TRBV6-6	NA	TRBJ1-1	CASRYAQDSGTEAFF	TGTGCCAGCAGATACGCGCAGGACTCGGGCACTGAAGCTTTCTTT
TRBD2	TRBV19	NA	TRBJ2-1	CASSIQRELYNEQFF	TGTGCCAGTAGTATTCAGCGGGAGCTGTACAATGAGCAGTTCTTC
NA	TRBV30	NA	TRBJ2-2	CAWSAGGMLSGELFF	TGTGCCTGGAGTGCAGGGGGGATGTTATCCGGGGAGCTGTTTTTT
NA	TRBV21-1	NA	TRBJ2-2	CASSKPDRDLLTNTGELFF	TGTGCCAGCAGCAAACCGGACAGGGATCTCCTTACTAACACCGGGGAGCTGTTTTTT
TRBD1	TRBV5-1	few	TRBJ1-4	CASSPTGGESEKLFF	TGCGCCAGCAGCCCAACAGGGGGTGAAAGTGAAAAACTGTTTTTT
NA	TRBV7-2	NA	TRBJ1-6	CASARGESPLHF	TGTGCCAGCGCTAGGGGCGAATCACCCCTCCACTTT
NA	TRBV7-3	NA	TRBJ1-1	CASSATANTEAFF	TGTGCCAGCAGCGCCACAGCGAACACTGAAGCTTTCTTT
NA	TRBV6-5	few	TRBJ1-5	CASSLNQPQHF	TGTGCCAGCAGTCTTAATCAGCCCCAGCATTTT
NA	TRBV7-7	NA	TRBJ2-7	CASSPMRGSEQYF	TGTGCCAGCAGCCCCATGCGGGGATCCGAGCAGTACTTC
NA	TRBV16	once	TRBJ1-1	CASSLPGSTEAFF	TGTGCCAGCAGCCTGCCAGGGTCCACTGAAGCTTTCTTT
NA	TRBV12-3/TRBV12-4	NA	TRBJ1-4	CASSFSRNEKLFF	TGTGCCAGCAGTTTCAGCAGGAATGAAAAACTGTTTTTT
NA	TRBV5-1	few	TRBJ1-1	CASSPGGTDTEAFF	TGCGCCAGCAGCCCCGGCGGAACGGACACTGAAGCTTTCTTT
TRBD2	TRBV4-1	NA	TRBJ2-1	CASSQARGAGDDNEQFF	TGCGCCAGCAGCCAAGCCCGAGGGGCGGGGGACGACAATGAGCAGTTCTTC
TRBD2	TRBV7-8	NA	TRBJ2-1	CASSLAGLAFYNEQFF	TGTGCCAGCAGCTTAGCCGGACTAGCCTTCTACAATGAGCAGTTCTTC
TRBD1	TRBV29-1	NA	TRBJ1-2	CSVEKGQSNYGYTF	TGCAGCGTTGAGAAGGGACAGTCTAACTATGGCTACACCTTC
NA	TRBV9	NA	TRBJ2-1	CASSSPGRDEQFF	TGTGCCAGCAGCTCTCCCGGTCGCGATGAGCAGTTCTTC
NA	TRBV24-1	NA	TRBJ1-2	CATSDPRTDYGYTF	TGTGCCACCAGTGATCCACGGACTGATTATGGCTACACCTTC
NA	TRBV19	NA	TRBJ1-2	CASSPYRRDGYTF	TGTGCCAGTAGCCCCTATCGCAGGGATGGCTACACCTTC
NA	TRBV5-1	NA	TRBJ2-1	CASSPMGDEQFF	TGCGCCAGCAGCCCCATGGGCGATGAGCAGTTCTTC
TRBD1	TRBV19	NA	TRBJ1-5	CASNKPQGAEPQHF	TGTGCCAGTAATAAACCCCAGGGGGCCGAGCCCCAGCATTTT
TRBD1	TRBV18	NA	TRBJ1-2	CASSPADRDYGYTF	TGTGCCAGCTCACCGGCCGACAGGGACTATGGCTACACCTTC
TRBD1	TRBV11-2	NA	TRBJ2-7	CASSFLPRGRKAEQYF	TGTGCCAGCAGCTTCCTGCCCAGGGGGCGGAAGGCCGAGCAGTACTTC
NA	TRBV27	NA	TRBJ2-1	CASSVSLYNEQFF	TGTGCCAGCTCGGTTTCTCTCTACAATGAGCAGTTCTTC
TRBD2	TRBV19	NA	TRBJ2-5	CASSGGGETQYF	TGTGCCAGTAGTGGCGGGGGGGAGACCCAGTACTTC
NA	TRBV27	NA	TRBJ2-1	CASSLRRAYNEQFF	TGTGCCAGCAGTTTAAGGCGGGCTTACAATGAGCAGTTCTTC
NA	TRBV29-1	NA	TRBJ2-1	CSVEVGGAPFF	TGCAGCGTTGAAGTCGGCGGGGCTCCTTTCTTC
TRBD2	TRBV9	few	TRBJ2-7	CASSKSGGDEQYF	TGTGCCAGCAGCAAAAGTGGGGGGGACGAGCAGTACTTC
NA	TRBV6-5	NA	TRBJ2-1	CASRTGTRSYNEQFF	TGTGCCAGCAGGACCGGGACTCGCTCCTACAATGAGCAGTTCTTC